The sequence of this TCR beta chain was determined in a study of blood T cell repertoires in COVID-19. Study-wide background: Specimens from acute and convalescent COVID-19 originated in the United States, Italy and Spain.

Clones were read by immunoSEQ multiplex PCR, and TCRdb kept only the in-frame ones, dropping some. The sample has about 180,000 clones; about 88% are singletons. Per the germline V gene, CDR1 is MNHEY and CDR2 is SVGAGI. The length of the CDR3 is 16 residues. V shed 0 bases, J shed 5 bases, and the junction held 8 bases outside the gene matches. Only a few counts were recorded for this clone. The chain employs TRBV6-5 and TRBJ1-1; 8 bases map to TRBD1. The receptor was isolated from a man between 18 and 35 years old who had recovered from COVID-19. The sample consisted of peripheral blood. The CDR3: CASSYSWGTGKTEAFF. DNA for the CDR3: TGTGCCAGCAGTTACTCTTGGGGGACAGGAAAAACTGAAGCTTTCTTT.